This section outlines one T cell receptor (beta chain) sequence together with its context. The CDR3 loop spans 15 amino acids. With V trimmed by 4 bases and J by 4 bases, 11 bases remained unmatched. The V gene's germline CDR1 is SGHRS and CDR2 YFSETQ. These data come from a study of cytomegalovirus exposure and HLA in healthy donors. Background on the study: Across 350 to 500 genotyped donors, 81% landed in the Caucasian-associated ancestry cluster.

It was with 60 Vbeta and 13 Jbeta primers that the PCR ran. The repertoire was sequenced with immunoSEQ multiplex PCR; TCRdb's copy has only in-frame clones and lacks some. The data hold about 110,000 clones, with 50% to 65% observed a single time. Material: PBMCs. The chain employs TRBV5-1 and TRBJ2-7, with 7 bases lining up with TRBD1. This TCR was sampled from a man aged 25-45 years in good health and CMV-seropositive. CDR3 sequence (DNA): TGCGCCAGCAGCCCCTCACAGGGGAACTATTACGAGCAGTACTTC. It translates to CASSPSQGNYYEQYF.